These 30 T cell receptor beta chains were all obtained from the same sample, sequenced in a study of blood T cell repertoires in COVID-19. Sequencing used immunoSEQ multiplex PCR; TCRdb keeps in-frame clones, though not all of them. The sample consists of 40,000 to 55,000 clones, more than 90% of them appearing once. The sample was peripheral blood. These receptors all stem from a woman aged 80 or older with acute or convalescent COVID-19.

This clone appeared once. The J gene is TRBJ2-4, the V gene TRBV29-1, with D possibly matching TRBD1 (5 bases). The CDR3 loop spans 15 amino acids. Looked up from germline, CDR1 is SQVTM and CDR2 is ANQGSEA. V was trimmed by 0 bases and J by 2 bases, leaving 11 bases between them. CDR3 in amino acids: CSVEERAGTKNIQYF. In DNA form, the CDR3 reads TGCAGCGTTGAAGAACGAGCAGGGACCAAAAACATTCAGTACTTC.

The chain is built from TRBV29-1 and TRBJ2-3; 8 nucleotides line up with TRBD2. CDR3 length equals 12 residues. Germline assignment: CDR1 SQVTM and CDR2 ANQGSEA. Trimming took 6 bases from V and 3 from J; bases not matched to a gene: 2. CDR3 loop: CSVERETDTQYF. CDR3 in DNA: TGCAGCGTAGAGCGGGAGACAGATACGCAGTATTTT.

The chain combines TRBV9 with TRBJ2-5, with D tentatively TRBD2 (7 bases). Trimming shortened V by 0 bases and J by 9 bases, and 18 bases separated the two germline ends. Germline V CDR1 and CDR2: SGDLS, YYNGEE. The CDR3 sequence is 15 residues long. The DNA for the CDR3 is TGTGCCAGCAGCGTAGAGGGGGGGACTTCCCAGGCCCAGTACTTC. Translating it yields CASSVEGGTSQAQYF.

V usage is TRBV9 and J usage is TRBJ2-1; D not certain. The CDR3 has 13 amino acids. Germline V gene lookup returns CDR1 SGDLS and CDR2 YYNGEE. Trimming shortened V by 6 bases and J by 4 bases, and 11 bases separated the two germline ends. The CDR3 loop is CASNDAGYNEQFF. The CDR3 nucleotides read TGTGCCAGCAACGACGCCGGGTACAATGAGCAGTTCTTC.

The genes are TRBV10-3 and TRBJ2-1; TRBD2 aligns across 8 bases. The V gene end was trimmed by 7 bases and the J gene end by 1 base; junction bases not matched to a gene: 3. The CDR3 loop spans 14 amino acids. CDR1 is ENHRY, CDR2 SYGVKD, per germline. The CDR3 DNA reads TGTGCCATCATAAGCGGGAGTTCCTACAATGAGCAGTTCTTC. This sequence encodes CAIISGSSYNEQFF.

The V call is TRBV10-3, the J call TRBJ2-5; TRBD1 is a possible D gene (6 bases). The germline V and J ends were trimmed by 6 bases and 1 base, with 15 bases remaining between them. CDR3 size: 15 residues. Per the germline V gene, CDR1 is ENHRY and CDR2 is SYGVKD. The CDR3 loop reads CAIRAGQSFQETQYF. For the CDR3, the DNA is TGTGCCATCAGAGCTGGACAGAGCTTCCAAGAGACCCAGTACTTC.

This clone was observed once. The chain couples TRBV10-2 to TRBJ2-2; D gene uncertain. The CDR3 contains 14 residues. The ends were cut back, 6 bases at V and 0 bases at J, with 8 bases in the middle. Germline V gene data show CDR1 as WSHSY and CDR2 as SAAADI. CDR3 protein: CASSRETNTGELFF. Written as DNA, the CDR3 is TGCGCCAGCAGCCGTGAGACGAACACCGGGGAGCTGTTTTTT.

This clone was recorded only once. Here the CDR3 reads CASSLGRTSGSYEQYF. DNA for the CDR3: TGTGCCAGCAGCTTGGGGCGGACTAGCGGGAGTTACGAGCAGTACTTC. This chain links TRBV5-4 with TRBJ2-7, with 13 nucleotides matching TRBD2. Germline trimming cut 0 bases from V and 4 bases from J; bases unmatched to any gene: 4. The germline CDR1 and CDR2 sequences are SGHNT and YYREEE (reference sequence). The length of the CDR3 is 16 residues.

The chain joins TRBV7-6 to TRBJ2-1; 11 nucleotides match TRBD2. V was clipped by 2 bases and J by 8 bases; unmatched bases: 8. This CDR3 is 16 amino acids long. Germline V lookup: CDR1 SGHVS, CDR2 FNYEAQ. CDR3 sequence (DNA): TGTGCCAGCAGCTTAAGTATAGCGGGAGGGCCGTATGAGCAGTTCTTC. It yields the protein CASSLSIAGGPYEQFF.

A few counts support this clone. Other DNA sequences in the sample encode the same CDR3. The CDR3 DNA follows: TGCGCCAGCAGCCAAGAGAGGGTGGGGAGGTGGCAAGAGACCCAGTACTTC. Translated: CASSQERVGRWQETQYF. J is TRBJ2-5 and V is TRBV4-3; a weak D match, TRBD2 (6 bases). Trimming stripped 0 bases from V and 2 bases from J, with 16 bases between. From germline, CDR1 is LGHNA and CDR2 YSLEER. The CDR3 has 17 residues.

J is TRBJ1-2 and V is TRBV4-1; 7 positions match TRBD1. Per germline, CDR1 MGHRA and CDR2 YSYEKL. The CDR3 totals 15 residues. The V segment lost 3 bases and the J segment 2 bases; nucleotides outside the gene matches: 6. This CDR3 reads CASSQAGTANYGYTF. Written as DNA, the CDR3 is TGCGCCAGCAGCCAGGCGGGGACAGCGAACTATGGCTACACCTTC.

V gene TRBV7-2 combines with J gene TRBJ1-2; D unclear. The CDR3 length is 14 residues. Looked up from germline, CDR1 is SGHTA and CDR2 is FQGNSA. Trimming cost V 4 bases and J 8 bases, with 17 bases left between them. The CDR3 loop reads CASSSFGSRDGYTF. The DNA of the CDR3 is TGTGCCAGCAGCTCCTTCGGGTCCAGAGACGGCTACACCTTC.

This chain links TRBV12-5 with TRBJ1-4; TRBD1 matches 7 bases. J gave up 7 bases and V 0 bases, and 11 bases lay outside the gene matches. There are 17 residues in the CDR3. In germline, CDR1 is LGHNT, CDR2 FRNRAP. As DNA, the CDR3 is TGTGCTAGTGGTTTGGTACGCGGTCGACAGGGTTCTGAAAAACTGTTTTTT. Translation gives CASGLVRGRQGSEKLFF. The full variable domain, in which reference TRBV12-5 and TRBJ1-4 provide the parts outside the CDR3, is DARVTQTPRHKVTEMGQEVTMRCQPILGHNTVFWYRQTMMQGLELLAYFRNRAPLDDSGMPKDRFSAEMPDATLATLKIQPSEPRDSAVYFCASGLVRGRQGSEKLFFGSGTQLSVL.

The chain links TRBV2 to TRBJ1-2; weak D call: TRBD1 (5 bases). V was clipped by 4 bases and J by 1 base, with 13 bases between them. The CDR3 extends over 15 amino acids. CDR1 and CDR2 (germline): SNHLY, FYNNEI. This CDR3 is CASSGETGYNYGYTF. DNA of the CDR3: TGTGCCAGCAGTGGAGAAACAGGCTATAACTATGGCTACACCTTC.

The rearrangement joins TRBV5-1 to TRBJ2-2; weak D call: TRBD1 (5 bases). Trimming pared 3 bases from V and 4 bases from J, leaving 13 bases between. The germline gives CDR1 SGHRS, CDR2 YFSETQ. CDR3 length: 15 residues. The CDR3 is CASSSSGYGTGELFF. For the CDR3, the DNA is TGCGCCAGCAGCTCTTCAGGGTACGGCACCGGGGAGCTGTTTTTT.

The rearrangement links TRBV19 to TRBJ2-1; D unresolved. V lost 4 bases, J lost 4 bases, and 20 bases lay in between. The CDR3 contains 17 residues. From germline, CDR1 is LNHDA and CDR2 SQIVND (reference sequence). CDR3 nucleotide sequence: TGTGCCAGTAGTAGCCTGCCACGCGGCCTGTTATACAATGAGCAGTTCTTC. Translation: CASSSLPRGLLYNEQFF.

In its sample, this clone was seen once. The chain couples TRBV19 to TRBJ2-1, with 10 nucleotides matching TRBD2. Trimming at V came to 3 bases and at J to 4 bases, leaving 3 bases not matched to a gene. Germline CDR1 reads LNHDA; CDR2 reads SQIVND (reference sequence). The CDR3 is 15 amino acids. As DNA, the CDR3 is TGTGCCAGTAGTATCACTAGCGGGGCTTACAATGAGCAGTTCTTC. Amino acid sequence: CASSITSGAYNEQFF.

This clone was detected only once. The J gene is TRBJ2-1, the V gene TRBV7-2, with D uncertain. The germline V gene has CDR1 SGHTA and CDR2 FQGNSA. V was trimmed by 1 base and J by 1 base, leaving 5 bases between them. The length of the CDR3 is 14 residues. The CDR3 reads CASSLELSYNEQFF. The CDR3 coding sequence is TGTGCCAGCAGCTTAGAATTATCCTACAATGAGCAGTTCTTC.

This clone was counted a few times. The chain combines TRBV29-1 with TRBJ1-1, with D hard to call. V shed 4 bases and J shed 2 bases, with 8 bases lying between them. This CDR3 is 12 amino acids long. Germline CDR1 SQVTM, CDR2 ANQGSEA. CDR3 sequence reads: CSVGRRNTEAFF. The CDR3 DNA is TGCAGCGTTGGACGGAGAAACACTGAAGCTTTCTTT.

The V gene is TRBV15, the J gene TRBJ1-5; D perhaps matches TRBD1 (5 bases). Germline values: CDR1 LNHNV, CDR2 YYDKDF (reference sequence). Trimming left V 0 bases short and J 2 bases short, with 14 bases between. The CDR3 contains 17 residues. CDR3 in DNA: TGTGCCACCAGCAGAGAGGTGGAGGGGAATCGCAATCAGCCCCAGCATTTT. It translates to CATSREVEGNRNQPQHF.

The chain recombines TRBV24-1 with TRBJ2-3, with 13 bases matching TRBD2. Looked up from germline, CDR1 is KGHDR and CDR2 is SFDVKD. This CDR3 spans 17 amino acids. V lost 9 bases and J lost 10; bases outside the gene matches: 18. The CDR3 here is CATAGTSGEREWGAQYF. Here the CDR3 DNA reads TGTGCCACCGCAGGGACTAGCGGGGAACGGGAATGGGGTGCGCAGTATTTT.

This chain connects TRBV23-1 to TRBJ2-3; D remains unclear. TRBV23-1 belongs to the ORF category, with a function that is uncertain. The CDR3 is 15 residues long. V lost 8 bases and J 4 bases, leaving 19 bases between the germline ends. CDR3 residues: CASLCSRRAPDTQYF. As DNA, the CDR3 is TGCGCCAGCCTTTGCTCGAGGCGCGCTCCAGATACGCAGTATTTT.

The DNA of the CDR3 is TGTGCCAGCAGTTTGGGGGGGTCAGCTAACTATGGCTACACCTTC. It codes for CASSLGGSANYGYTF. The chain is built from TRBV27 and TRBJ1-2; the D gene is possibly TRBD1 (5 bases). V shed 3 bases and J shed 0 bases, with 11 bases lying between them. Germline values: CDR1 MNHEY, CDR2 SMNVEV (reference sequence). The CDR3 totals 15 residues.

The rearrangement uses TRBV7-9 and TRBJ2-1; TRBD2 matches at 9 bases. CDR1 and CDR2 from the germline V gene are SEHNR and FQNEAQ (reference sequence). Losses at the gene ends were 5 bases for V and 3 bases for J; bases not matched to a gene: 5. This CDR3 spans 15 amino acids. The CDR3 loop is CASSASTSGYNEQFF. CDR3 in DNA: TGTGCCAGCAGCGCATCGACTAGCGGCTACAATGAGCAGTTCTTC.

The gene calls are TRBV4-3 and TRBJ1-1; the D gene is possibly TRBD1 (5 bases). V dropped 3 bases and J dropped 3 bases, with 11 bases sitting between them. The CDR3 sequence is 14 residues long. Looked up from germline, CDR1 is LGHNA and CDR2 is YSLEER. For the CDR3, the DNA is TGCGCCAGCAGCCAGTCAGGACAATACACTGAAGCTTTCTTT. Translated, it gives CASSQSGQYTEAFF.

The gene calls are TRBV6-5 and TRBJ2-1, with 14 bases lining up with TRBD2. Germline CDR1 MNHEY, CDR2 SVGAGI. There are 15 residues in the CDR3. The J segment lost 7 bases and the V segment lost 6 bases, leaving 5 bases of the junction unmatched. CDR3 in amino acids: CASSKTSGRGNEQFF. The CDR3 DNA sequence: TGTGCCAGCAGCAAGACTAGCGGGAGGGGAAATGAGCAGTTCTTC.

The chain joins TRBV2 to TRBJ1-1, with D possibly TRBD1 on 5 matching bases. The CDR3 runs 15 residues. CDR1 is SNHLY and CDR2 is FYNNEI in the germline V gene. V was pared by 4 bases and J by 7 bases, with 19 bases between. CDR3 coding DNA: TGTGCCAGCAGTGTCTCCCCAACCGGGAGGGGTGAAGCTTTCTTT. This encodes CASSVSPTGRGEAFF.

The CDR3 DNA sequence: TGCGCCAGCAGGGCAGCGATATCCTTATCCAACACCGGGGAGCTGTTTTTT. Its translation: CASRAAISLSNTGELFF. J is TRBJ2-2 and V is TRBV5-1; D is unresolved. This CDR3 has 17 amino acids. Trimming took 5 bases from V and 2 from J, leaving 19 bases between them. CDR1 is SGHRS and CDR2 is YFSETQ in the germline V gene.

The chain uses TRBV30 and TRBJ2-7, with D possibly TRBD1 on 5 matching bases. This CDR3 region has 14 residues. Germline CDR1 GTSNPN, CDR2 SVGIG (reference sequence). Trimming stripped 5 bases from V and 6 bases from J, with 20 bases between. The CDR3 bases are TGTGCCTGGTCCCCTCCGGGCAGGGCTGGCGAGCAGTACTTC. This sequence encodes CAWSPPGRAGEQYF. The whole variable domain, filled in from reference TRBV30 and TRBJ2-7, reads SQTIHQWPATLVQPVGSPLSLECTVEGTSNPNLYWYRQAAGRGLQLLFYSVGIGQISSEVPQNLSASRPQDRQFILSSKKLLLSDSGFYLCAWSPPGRAGEQYFGPGTRLTVT.

The V call is TRBV6-4, the J call TRBJ1-5; D ambiguous. Trimming cost V 7 bases and J 2 bases, with 12 bases left between them. The germline V gene has CDR1 MRHNA and CDR2 SNTAGT. The CDR3 sequence is 14 residues long. CDR3 amino acids: CASICRFGNQPQHF. CDR3 nucleotide sequence: TGTGCCAGCATTTGTCGGTTTGGCAATCAGCCCCAGCATTTT.